This T cell receptor (beta chain) was recovered during a study of blood T cell repertoires in COVID-19. In the study overall: Nucleic acid was either cDNA or gDNA, and it came from T cells, B-cell-depleted T cells, or PBMCs.

This CDR3 region has 14 residues. Trimming pared 3 bases from V and 0 bases from J, leaving 8 bases between. Germline V gene sequence: CDR1 LNHDA, CDR2 SQIVND (reference sequence). TCRdb's table, derived via immunoSEQ multiplex PCR, lists solely in-frame clones and lacks some. The top ten hold about 33% of the sample, which has some 45,000 clones, around 82% seen once. The TCR sequence derives from a woman over 75 with acute or convalescent COVID-19. Sequencing used peripheral blood. The rearrangement uses TRBV19 and TRBJ1-2; D is ambiguous. The CDR3 spells CASSIQETNYGYTF. In DNA form, the CDR3 reads TGTGCCAGTAGTATCCAGGAAACTAACTATGGCTACACCTTC.